A selection of T cell receptor beta chains follows, all from one sample in a study of cytomegalovirus exposure and HLA in healthy donors. Measured with immunoSEQ multiplex PCR; TCRdb has only the in-frame clones, and not every one. Of 200,000 to 250,000 clones detected, over 60% appear once; the ten largest clones hold around 15%. Specimen: PBMCs. Receptor source: a man in his forties or fifties in good health and CMV-seronegative. The CDR3 runs from the conserved cysteine through the conserved F or W. The D gene is left open where the match is weak. Some rows mark clone size as missing; the rest say once, few, many or name a class of expanded clone.

j_call: TRBJ2-5
clone_size: few
d_call: TRBD2
v_call: TRBV5-4
cdr3_nt: TGTGCCAGCAGCTTGGGCCCGGGAGGGCCTGGGGAGACCCAGTACTTC
cdr3_aa: CASSLGPGGPGETQYF

j_call: TRBJ2-1
clone_size: .
d_call: TRBD2
v_call: TRBV7-2
cdr3_nt: TGTGCCAGCAGCTGGACTAGAAACAATGAGCAGTTCTTC
cdr3_aa: CASSWTRNNEQFF

j_call: TRBJ1-2
clone_size: .
d_call: .
v_call: TRBV9
cdr3_nt: TGTGCCAGCAGCTCAAGCAGGGCTGACTATGGCTACACCTTC
cdr3_aa: CASSSSRADYGYTF

j_call: TRBJ1-5
clone_size: .
d_call: TRBD1
v_call: TRBV19
cdr3_nt: TGTGCCAGTAGAAGGGACAGGGTGAGCAATCAGCCCCAGCATTTT
cdr3_aa: CASRRDRVSNQPQHF

j_call: TRBJ2-2
clone_size: .
d_call: TRBD2
v_call: TRBV6-6
cdr3_nt: TGTGCCAGCAGCTCCGGGACTACGAACACCGGGGAGCTGTTTTTT
cdr3_aa: CASSSGTTNTGELFF

j_call: TRBJ2-7
clone_size: .
d_call: .
v_call: TRBV19
cdr3_nt: TGTGCCAGTAGTATGGGGGCCGGCTACGAGCAGTACTTC
cdr3_aa: CASSMGAGYEQYF

j_call: TRBJ2-5
clone_size: .
d_call: .
v_call: TRBV18
cdr3_nt: TGTGCCAGCTCTCTTACCAGCGACGGAGAGACCCAGTACTTC
cdr3_aa: CASSLTSDGETQYF

j_call: TRBJ2-2
clone_size: .
d_call: .
v_call: TRBV5-4
cdr3_nt: TGTGCCAGCAGCACTAAGACGGTTAACACCGGGGAGCTGTTTTTT
cdr3_aa: CASSTKTVNTGELFF

j_call: TRBJ2-7
clone_size: .
d_call: TRBD2
v_call: TRBV4-2
cdr3_nt: TGTGCCAGCAGCCACCGGCGGGGGGGCAGCTACGAGCAGTACTTC
cdr3_aa: CASSHRRGGSYEQYF

j_call: TRBJ2-7
clone_size: .
d_call: TRBD2
v_call: TRBV27
cdr3_nt: TGTGCCAGCAGTCCGGCGGGACTAGCGGGAGTTGTGCAGTACTTC
cdr3_aa: CASSPAGLAGVVQYF

j_call: TRBJ2-1
clone_size: .
d_call: .
v_call: TRBV7-7
cdr3_nt: TGTGCCAGCAGCCCCTCGGGAGCCTACAATGAGCAGTTCTTC
cdr3_aa: CASSPSGAYNEQFF

j_call: TRBJ2-3
clone_size: .
d_call: TRBD1
v_call: TRBV29-1
cdr3_nt: TGCAGCGTTGTCACAGGGGAAGAGACAGATACGCAGTATTTT
cdr3_aa: CSVVTGEETDTQYF

j_call: TRBJ2-7
clone_size: .
d_call: TRBD1
v_call: TRBV27
cdr3_nt: TGTGCCAGCAGTTTCACCGGGACAGGGGTGTCCGAGCAGTACTTC
cdr3_aa: CASSFTGTGVSEQYF

j_call: TRBJ2-2
clone_size: .
d_call: TRBD2
v_call: TRBV7-9
cdr3_nt: TGTGCCAGCAGCTTAGGACTAGCGGGGGAAAAGAACACCGGGGAGCTGTTTTTT
cdr3_aa: CASSLGLAGEKNTGELFF

j_call: TRBJ2-7
clone_size: .
d_call: .
v_call: TRBV9
cdr3_nt: TGTGCCAGCAGCCCGGGCCCGGCGGGCGAGCAGTACTTC
cdr3_aa: CASSPGPAGEQYF

j_call: TRBJ2-7
clone_size: .
d_call: .
v_call: TRBV19
cdr3_nt: TGTGCCAGTAGTAAGGGGATTTCCTACGAGCAGTACTTC
cdr3_aa: CASSKGISYEQYF

j_call: TRBJ1-3
clone_size: .
d_call: TRBD1
v_call: TRBV9
cdr3_nt: TGTGCCAGCAGCGTAGGGACAGGGGGCTCTGGAAACACCATATATTTT
cdr3_aa: CASSVGTGGSGNTIYF

j_call: TRBJ2-1
clone_size: once
d_call: TRBD2
v_call: TRBV4-1
cdr3_nt: TGCGCCAGCAGCCCTCTAGCGGGGAATGAGCAGTTCTTC
cdr3_aa: CASSPLAGNEQFF

j_call: TRBJ2-1
clone_size: few
d_call: TRBD2
v_call: TRBV27
cdr3_nt: TGTGCCAGCAGTTTCATAATAGCGGGACGGTACAATGAGCAGTTCTTC
cdr3_aa: CASSFIIAGRYNEQFF

j_call: TRBJ2-1
clone_size: once
d_call: .
v_call: TRBV19
cdr3_nt: TGTGCCAGTAGTAACCCAATGAGCTCCTACAATGAGCAGTTCTTC
cdr3_aa: CASSNPMSSYNEQFF

j_call: TRBJ1-2
clone_size: .
d_call: .
v_call: TRBV29-1
cdr3_nt: TGCAGCGCCATCGGCAGGGATCGGTATGGCTACACCTTC
cdr3_aa: CSAIGRDRYGYTF

j_call: TRBJ2-1
clone_size: .
d_call: .
v_call: TRBV5-1
cdr3_nt: TGCGCCAGCAGCTTGGTTATGGGACTGTCATACAATGAGCAGTTCTTC
cdr3_aa: CASSLVMGLSYNEQFF

j_call: TRBJ2-2
clone_size: .
d_call: .
v_call: TRBV7-3
cdr3_nt: TGTGCCAGCAGCTTAGAAAGGGGTCTCGGGGAGCTGTTTTTT
cdr3_aa: CASSLERGLGELFF

j_call: TRBJ1-1
clone_size: .
d_call: TRBD1
v_call: TRBV4-1
cdr3_nt: TGCGCCAGCAGCCAAGATCCAACAGGGGTACTTACTGAAACTGAAGCTTTCTTT
cdr3_aa: CASSQDPTGVLTETEAFF

j_call: TRBJ1-2
clone_size: once
d_call: TRBD1
v_call: TRBV6-5
cdr3_nt: TGTGCCAGCAGTTACAAAGGGACAGGGGCCAATGGCTACACCTTC
cdr3_aa: CASSYKGTGANGYTF

j_call: TRBJ2-6
clone_size: .
d_call: TRBD1
v_call: TRBV11-1
cdr3_nt: TGTGCCAGCAGCCATGACAGGGTTGGGGCCAACGTCCTGACTTTC
cdr3_aa: CASSHDRVGANVLTF

j_call: TRBJ1-2
clone_size: .
d_call: .
v_call: TRBV4-3
cdr3_nt: TGCGCCAGCAGCCGCGTAGGGGGATGGGACTATGGCTACACCTTC
cdr3_aa: CASSRVGGWDYGYTF

j_call: TRBJ2-2
clone_size: .
d_call: TRBD2
v_call: TRBV19
cdr3_nt: TGTGCCAGTAGTATCGTGGCGGGGGGGCCGAGCGGGGAGCTGTTTTTT
cdr3_aa: CASSIVAGGPSGELFF

j_call: TRBJ2-3
clone_size: once
d_call: TRBD1
v_call: TRBV5-1
cdr3_nt: TGCGCCAGCAGCTTGGGGGGACAGGGGACAGATACGCAGTATTTT
cdr3_aa: CASSLGGQGTDTQYF

j_call: TRBJ2-2
clone_size: .
d_call: TRBD1
v_call: TRBV7-3
cdr3_nt: TGTGCCAGCAGCTTATTGACAGGGGATAACACCGGGGAGCTGTTTTTT
cdr3_aa: CASSLLTGDNTGELFF

j_call: TRBJ2-5
clone_size: .
d_call: TRBD1
v_call: TRBV5-1
cdr3_nt: TGCGCCAGCAGCTCGGACAGGCCGACCCAAGAGACCCAGTACTTC
cdr3_aa: CASSSDRPTQETQYF

j_call: TRBJ2-1
clone_size: .
d_call: TRBD2
v_call: TRBV7-2
cdr3_nt: TGTGCCAGCAGCCGAGATGTCACTAGCGGCCGTGGTGAGCAGTTCTTC
cdr3_aa: CASSRDVTSGRGEQFF

j_call: TRBJ2-3
clone_size: .
d_call: .
v_call: TRBV28
cdr3_nt: TGTGCCAGCAGTTTAATTCAGGTCCGTTGCTTGTTGCTAACGCAGTATTTT
cdr3_aa: CASSLIQVRCLLLTQYF

j_call: TRBJ2-1
clone_size: .
d_call: .
v_call: TRBV11-2
cdr3_nt: TGTGCCAGCAGCCCCAGGACTAATTACAATGAGCAGTTCTTC
cdr3_aa: CASSPRTNYNEQFF

j_call: TRBJ2-6
clone_size: .
d_call: .
v_call: TRBV6-5
cdr3_nt: TGTGCCAGCAGTTACGAGGCAGGGACTGGGGCCAACGTCCTGACTTTC
cdr3_aa: CASSYEAGTGANVLTF

j_call: TRBJ2-2
clone_size: .
d_call: TRBD1
v_call: TRBV19
cdr3_nt: TGTGCCAGTAGTATGGATTCCGACAGGGGGCGCATCACCGGGGAGCTGTTTTTT
cdr3_aa: CASSMDSDRGRITGELFF

j_call: TRBJ1-5
clone_size: .
d_call: .
v_call: TRBV2
cdr3_nt: TGTGCCAGCCAGACCGACTATAGCAATCAGCCCCAGCATTTT
cdr3_aa: CASQTDYSNQPQHF

j_call: TRBJ2-5
clone_size: .
d_call: TRBD2
v_call: TRBV7-8
cdr3_nt: TGTGCCAGCAGCTCCCAGGGGGGGACTAGCGGGGGAACCCAGTACTTC
cdr3_aa: CASSSQGGTSGGTQYF

j_call: TRBJ1-5
clone_size: few
d_call: TRBD1
v_call: TRBV5-1
cdr3_nt: TGCGCCAGCAGCTTGGGGGGACAGGGGCTTGGCGTCAGTCAGCCCCAGCATTTT
cdr3_aa: CASSLGGQGLGVSQPQHF

j_call: TRBJ1-1
clone_size: .
d_call: .
v_call: TRBV28
cdr3_nt: TGTGCCAGCAGTTCAGTTTGGACTGAAGCTTTCTTT
cdr3_aa: CASSSVWTEAFF

j_call: TRBJ2-6
clone_size: .
d_call: TRBD1
v_call: TRBV5-4
cdr3_nt: TGTGCCAGCAGCTTGGGACAGGGGGTATTTTTGGGGGCCAACGTCCTGACTTTC
cdr3_aa: CASSLGQGVFLGANVLTF

j_call: TRBJ2-2
clone_size: .
d_call: .
v_call: TRBV28
cdr3_nt: TGTGCCAGCACCCCGTCTTCCAGGGACACCGGGGAGCTGTTTTTT
cdr3_aa: CASTPSSRDTGELFF

j_call: TRBJ2-7
clone_size: .
d_call: .
v_call: TRBV4-1
cdr3_nt: TGCGCCAGCAGCCACTTGGGAGTTCCCCCCTACGAGCAGTACTTC
cdr3_aa: CASSHLGVPPYEQYF

j_call: TRBJ2-1
clone_size: .
d_call: TRBD1
v_call: TRBV7-8
cdr3_nt: TGTGCCAGCAGCCCCCGACAGGGGGCTTACAATGAGCAGTTCTTC
cdr3_aa: CASSPRQGAYNEQFF

j_call: TRBJ2-1
clone_size: .
d_call: TRBD1
v_call: TRBV5-1
cdr3_nt: TGCGCCAGCAGCTTGGAAGGAACAGGGGGGTGGAATGAGCAGTTCTTC
cdr3_aa: CASSLEGTGGWNEQFF